This is a list of T cell receptor beta chains from one sample in a study of blood T cell repertoires in COVID-19. Sequencing used immunoSEQ multiplex PCR; TCRdb keeps in-frame clones, though not all of them. The sample contains over 130,000 clones, about four fifths of which appear only once. Sequenced input: peripheral blood. These receptors all stem from a woman aged 55-69 years with acute or convalescent COVID-19. The CDR3 runs from the conserved cysteine through the conserved F or W. A D gene is named only where the DNA matches it firmly. The size entry is marked missing in some rows and otherwise reads once, few, many or a size class.

-,TRBV24-1,-,TRBJ1-2,CATSDFGQGYGYTF,TGTGCCACCAGTGATTTCGGGCAGGGGTATGGCTACACCTTC
-,TRBV21-1,-,TRBJ1-5,CASSSPGGGCQPQHF,TGTGCCAGCAGCAGCCCGGGGGGAGGTTGTCAGCCCCAGCATTTT
-,TRBV7-9,TRBD1,TRBJ1-2,CASSLSDRDYGYTF,TGTGCCAGCAGCTTATCTGACAGGGACTATGGCTACACCTTC
-,TRBV30,TRBD1,TRBJ2-7,CASDRGFSYEQYF,TGTGCCTCGGACAGGGGGTTTTCCTACGAGCAGTACTTC
once,TRBV14,TRBD1,TRBJ1-1,CASSWTGGNTEAFF,TGTGCCAGCAGTTGGACAGGGGGCAACACTGAAGCTTTCTTT
-,TRBV6-5,-,TRBJ1-6,CAAKGIYNSPLHF,TGTGCCGCAAAGGGGATTTATAATTCACCCCTCCACTTT
-,TRBV6-5,TRBD2,TRBJ2-7,CASSYILAGGPGEQYF,TGTGCCAGCAGTTACATACTAGCGGGAGGGCCTGGAGAGCAGTACTTC
many,TRBV7-9,-,TRBJ1-2,CASSLVGANYGYTF,TGTGCCAGCAGCTTAGTAGGAGCTAACTATGGCTACACCTTC
once,TRBV2,TRBD2,TRBJ2-4,CASSEASPGGGAKNIQYF,TGTGCCAGCAGTGAAGCCAGCCCGGGAGGCGGAGCCAAAAACATTCAGTACTTC
-,TRBV25-1,-,TRBJ1-2,CASSPAGGRVGYTF,TGTGCCAGCAGCCCGGCCGGGGGAAGAGTAGGCTACACCTTC
-,TRBV19,TRBD2,TRBJ2-1,CASSIGPLAGGGYNEQFF,TGTGCCAGTAGTATAGGCCCTTTAGCGGGGGGGGGATACAATGAGCAGTTCTTC
-,TRBV6-5,TRBD2,TRBJ2-5,CASSYIRTSGQETQYF,TGTGCCAGCAGTTATATACGGACTAGCGGCCAAGAGACCCAGTACTTC
-,TRBV2,-,TRBJ1-3,CASRRGPGNTIYF,TGTGCCAGCAGACGGGGTCCTGGAAACACCATATATTTT
-,TRBV5-4,TRBD2,TRBJ2-3,CASSSFSGGRATDTQYF,TGTGCCAGCAGCTCCTTTAGCGGCGGGAGAGCCACAGATACGCAGTATTTT
-,TRBV27,-,TRBJ2-7,CASRKGFGESSYEQYF,TGTGCCAGCAGGAAAGGATTCGGGGAGAGCTCCTACGAGCAGTACTTC
-,TRBV29-1,-,TRBJ2-1,CSGDPLGSGLEQFF,TGCAGCGGCGACCCGTTGGGTAGTGGGCTTGAGCAGTTCTTC
few,TRBV27,-,TRBJ2-3,CASRTATDTQYF,TGTGCCAGCAGAACAGCCACAGATACGCAGTATTTT
-,TRBV6-5,-,TRBJ2-7,CASRDSSYEQYF,TGTGCCAGCAGGGACAGCTCCTACGAGCAGTACTTC
-,TRBV6-2/TRBV6-3,-,TRBJ1-2,CASSSVGNRVGYGYTF,TGTGCCAGCAGTTCAGTAGGAAACAGGGTCGGCTATGGCTACACCTTC
-,TRBV5-8,-,TRBJ1-1,CASSHDPRSTEAFF,TGTGCCAGCAGCCATGACCCGAGGAGCACTGAAGCTTTCTTT
-,TRBV19,-,TRBJ2-1,CASRKGLELYNEQFF,TGTGCCAGTAGGAAGGGGCTAGAGCTATACAATGAGCAGTTCTTC
-,TRBV2,-,TRBJ1-4,CASSETGFETNEKLFF,TGTGCCAGCAGTGAGACAGGTTTCGAAACTAATGAAAAACTGTTTTTT
-,TRBV14,TRBD1,TRBJ2-3,CASSPPGQGYTDTQYF,TGTGCCAGCAGCCCCCCGGGACAGGGATACACAGATACGCAGTATTTT
-,TRBV19,TRBD1,TRBJ1-2,CASSKTGGFYGYTF,TGTGCCAGTAGTAAAACAGGGGGCTTCTATGGCTACACCTTC
-,TRBV24-1,TRBD1,TRBJ1-1,CATSGTGMNTEAFF,TGTGCCACCAGCGGGACAGGGATGAACACTGAAGCTTTCTTT
-,TRBV25-1,TRBD1,TRBJ1-6,CASSVPGQGNSPLHF,TGTGCCAGCAGTGTACCGGGACAGGGAAATTCACCCCTCCACTTT
-,TRBV15,-,TRBJ2-3,CATSKRHVGGDTQYF,TGTGCCACCAGCAAACGACACGTGGGGGGAGATACGCAGTATTTT
-,TRBV9,TRBD1,TRBJ2-7,CASSPGTGEAYEQYF,TGTGCCAGCAGTCCCGGGACAGGGGAGGCCTACGAGCAGTACTTC
-,TRBV27,-,TRBJ2-1,CASSNSYNEQFF,TGTGCCAGCAGCAACTCCTACAATGAGCAGTTCTTC
-,TRBV7-2,TRBD1,TRBJ1-2,CASSFGSTGGAYGYTF,TGTGCCAGCAGCTTTGGGTCGACAGGGGGCGCGTATGGCTACACCTTC
-,TRBV3-1/TRBV3-2,TRBD1,TRBJ2-4,CASSLSGTGVYIQYF,TGTGCCAGCAGCCTTTCCGGGACAGGGGTGTACATTCAGTACTTC
-,TRBV28,TRBD2,TRBJ2-5,CASSKTSGRGQETQYF,TGTGCCAGCAGTAAAACTAGCGGGAGGGGGCAAGAGACCCAGTACTTC
-,TRBV24-1,TRBD2,TRBJ2-2,CATSDPTLSSGANTGELFF,TGTGCCACCAGTGATCCAACCTTGTCTAGCGGGGCGAACACCGGGGAGCTGTTTTTT
-,TRBV5-3,-,TRBJ1-6,CARSLLGREFLGSSYNSPLHF,TGTGCCAGAAGCTTACTTGGTCGGGAATTTTTGGGCAGCTCCTATAATTCACCCCTCCACTTT
once,TRBV6-5,-,TRBJ1-6,CASSYEGFYNSPLHF,TGTGCCAGCAGTTACGAGGGTTTCTATAATTCACCCCTCCACTTT
-,TRBV10-1,TRBD2,TRBJ2-5,CASSEGLAGAGETQYF,TGCGCCAGCAGTGAGGGACTAGCGGGAGCGGGGGAGACCCAGTACTTC
-,TRBV7-3,TRBD1,TRBJ2-2,CASSSRQGANTGELFF,TGTGCCAGCAGCTCTCGACAGGGAGCGAACACCGGGGAGCTGTTTTTT
-,TRBV5-6,-,TRBJ2-7,CASSPYGGSYEQYF,TGTGCCAGCAGCCCCTATGGGGGGAGCTACGAGCAGTACTTC
-,TRBV7-2,-,TRBJ1-5,CASSQLGGSNQPQHF,TGTGCCAGCTCTCAACTGGGGGGTAGCAATCAGCCCCAGCATTTT
-,TRBV18,TRBD2,TRBJ2-5,CASSPRLAGGPETQYF,TGTGCCAGCTCACCTAGGCTAGCGGGAGGGCCGGAGACCCAGTACTTC
-,TRBV10-1,TRBD2,TRBJ2-1,CASSESTSGHNEQFF,TGCGCCAGCAGTGAGTCGACTAGCGGTCACAATGAGCAGTTCTTC
-,TRBV28,TRBD2,TRBJ2-7,CASSSGLAEGYEQYF,TGTGCCAGCAGTTCAGGGCTAGCGGAGGGGTACGAGCAGTACTTC
-,TRBV4-2,TRBD2,TRBJ2-3,CASSQESREFDTQYF,TGTGCCAGCAGCCAAGAATCGCGGGAGTTCGATACGCAGTATTTT
-,TRBV5-8,TRBD1,TRBJ1-2,CASSLDRGFYGYTF,TGTGCCAGCAGCTTGGACAGGGGCTTCTATGGCTACACCTTC
once,TRBV2,TRBD1,TRBJ1-1,CASGLGQRNTEAFF,TGTGCCAGCGGACTGGGACAGAGGAACACTGAAGCTTTCTTT
once,TRBV9,TRBD1,TRBJ1-6,CASSARQGDSPLHF,TGTGCCAGCAGCGCCCGACAGGGAGATTCACCCCTCCACTTT
-,TRBV24-1,-,TRBJ1-3,CATSDPRSSGNTIYF,TGTGCCACCAGTGACCCGAGAAGCTCTGGAAACACCATATATTTT